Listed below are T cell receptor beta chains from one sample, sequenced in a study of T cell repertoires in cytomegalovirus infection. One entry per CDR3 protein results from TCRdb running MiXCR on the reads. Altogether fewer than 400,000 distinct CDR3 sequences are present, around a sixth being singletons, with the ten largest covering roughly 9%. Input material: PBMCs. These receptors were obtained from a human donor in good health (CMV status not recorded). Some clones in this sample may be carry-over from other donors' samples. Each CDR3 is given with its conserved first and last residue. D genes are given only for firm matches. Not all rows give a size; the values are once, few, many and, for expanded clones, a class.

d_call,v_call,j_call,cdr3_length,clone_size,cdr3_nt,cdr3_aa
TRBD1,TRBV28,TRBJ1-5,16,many,TGTGCCAGCCCAGCCAGCAGGACAGGGGGCTATCAGCCCCAGCATTTT,CASPASRTGGYQPQHF
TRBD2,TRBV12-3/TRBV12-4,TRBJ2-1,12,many,TGTGCCAGCAGTATAACTAGCGGAGGACAGTTCTTC,CASSITSGGQFF
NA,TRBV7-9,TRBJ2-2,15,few,TGTGCCAGCAGCGTGGAGGGGGCGCGCACCGGGGAGCTGTTTTTT,CASSVEGARTGELFF
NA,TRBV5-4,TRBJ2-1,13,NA,TGTGCCAGCAGCTTGGCCCGGGGCCTGGAGCAGTTCTTC,CASSLARGLEQFF
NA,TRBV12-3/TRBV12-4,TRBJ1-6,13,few,TGTGCCAGCACCTGGGGGTCCGGTTCACCCCTCCACTTT,CASTWGSGSPLHF
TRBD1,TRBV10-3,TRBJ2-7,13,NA,TGTGCCATCGCTGGACAGGGGGCATACGAGCAGTACTTC,CAIAGQGAYEQYF
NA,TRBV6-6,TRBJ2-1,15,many,TGTGCCAGCAGTTACTCGGTCCTAGGTTTCGATGAGCAGTTCTTC,CASSYSVLGFDEQFF
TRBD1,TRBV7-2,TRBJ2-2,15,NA,TGTGCCAGCAGCGACCGGGACAGACCAACCGGGGAGCTGTTTTTT,CASSDRDRPTGELFF
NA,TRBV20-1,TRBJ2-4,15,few,TGCAGTGCCTATCACCCGGGGACGGCCAAAAACATTCAGTACTTC,CSAYHPGTAKNIQYF
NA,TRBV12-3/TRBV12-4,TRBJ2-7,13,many,TGTGCCAGCAGTGCTATTAATACCTACGAGCAGTACTTC,CASSAINTYEQYF
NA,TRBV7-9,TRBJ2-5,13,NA,TGTGCCAGCAGCTTGGACCCGTCGGAGACCCAGTACTTC,CASSLDPSETQYF
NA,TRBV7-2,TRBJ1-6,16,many,TGTGCCAGCAGCTTAGGCGGGGGCGTATATAATTCACCCCTCCACTTT,CASSLGGGVYNSPLHF
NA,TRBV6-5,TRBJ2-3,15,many,TGTGCCAGCAGTTACTCGCGGTCTAGCACAGATACGCAGTATTTT,CASSYSRSSTDTQYF
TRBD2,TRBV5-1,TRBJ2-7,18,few,TGCGCCAGCAGCCATGGGGGACTAGCGGGAGGCCTTCCCTACGAGCAGTACTTC,CASSHGGLAGGLPYEQYF
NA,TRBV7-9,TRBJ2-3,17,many,TGTGCCAGCAGCTTAGTGACGGCCAGGGGACCCCTCGGGACGCAGTATTTT,CASSLVTARGPLGTQYF
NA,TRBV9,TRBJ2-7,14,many,TGTGCCAGCAGCCCCCGACAGGACTCCTACGAGCAGTACTTC,CASSPRQDSYEQYF
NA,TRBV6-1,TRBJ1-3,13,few,TGTGCCAGCAGTACAGGGTATGGAAACACCATATATTTT,CASSTGYGNTIYF